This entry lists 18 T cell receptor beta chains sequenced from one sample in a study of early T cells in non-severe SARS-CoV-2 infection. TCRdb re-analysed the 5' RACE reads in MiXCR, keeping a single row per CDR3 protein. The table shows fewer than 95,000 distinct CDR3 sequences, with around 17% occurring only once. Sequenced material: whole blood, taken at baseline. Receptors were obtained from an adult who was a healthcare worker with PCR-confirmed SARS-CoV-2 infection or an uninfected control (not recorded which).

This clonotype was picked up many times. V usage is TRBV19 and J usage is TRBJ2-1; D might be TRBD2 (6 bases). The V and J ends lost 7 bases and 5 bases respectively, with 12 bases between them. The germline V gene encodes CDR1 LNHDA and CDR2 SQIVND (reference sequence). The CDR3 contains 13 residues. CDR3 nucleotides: TGTGCCAGTAACCCTAGCGCCGACAATGAGCAGTTCTTC. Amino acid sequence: CASNPSADNEQFF.

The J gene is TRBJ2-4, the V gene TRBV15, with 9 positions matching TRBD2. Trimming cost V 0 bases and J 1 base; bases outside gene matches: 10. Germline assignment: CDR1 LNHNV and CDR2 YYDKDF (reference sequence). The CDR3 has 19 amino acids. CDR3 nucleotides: TGTGCCACCAGCAGAGATTCCCCTAGCGGGATGGGGGCCAAAAACATTCAGTACTTC. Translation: CATSRDSPSGMGAKNIQYF.

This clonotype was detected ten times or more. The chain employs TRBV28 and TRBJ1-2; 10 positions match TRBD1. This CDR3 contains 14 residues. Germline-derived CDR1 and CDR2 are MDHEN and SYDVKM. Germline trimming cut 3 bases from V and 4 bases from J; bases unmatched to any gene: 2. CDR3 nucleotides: TGTGCCAGCAGTTTCGGGACAGGGGCCTATGGCTACACCTTC. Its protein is CASSFGTGAYGYTF.

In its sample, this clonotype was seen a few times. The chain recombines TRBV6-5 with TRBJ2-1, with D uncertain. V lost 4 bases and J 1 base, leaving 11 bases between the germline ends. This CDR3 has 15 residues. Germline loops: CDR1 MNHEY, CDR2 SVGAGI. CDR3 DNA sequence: TGTGCCAGCAGTTCCTCCGAAATTTCCTACAATGAGCAGTTCTTC. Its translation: CASSSSEISYNEQFF.

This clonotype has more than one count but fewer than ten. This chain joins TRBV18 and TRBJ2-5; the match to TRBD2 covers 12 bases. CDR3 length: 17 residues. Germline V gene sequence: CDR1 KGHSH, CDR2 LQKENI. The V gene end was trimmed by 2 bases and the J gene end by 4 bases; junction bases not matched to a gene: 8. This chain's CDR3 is CASSPVTSGSFGETQYF. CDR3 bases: TGTGCCAGCTCACCAGTGACTAGCGGGAGTTTCGGAGAGACCCAGTACTTC.

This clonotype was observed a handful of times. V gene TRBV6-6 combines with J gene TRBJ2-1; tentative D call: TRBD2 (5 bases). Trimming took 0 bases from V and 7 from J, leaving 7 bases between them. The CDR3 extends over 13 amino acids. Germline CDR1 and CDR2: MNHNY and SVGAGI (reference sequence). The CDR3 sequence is CASSYSSGNEQFF. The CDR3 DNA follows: TGTGCCAGCAGTTACTCCTCGGGGAATGAGCAGTTCTTC.

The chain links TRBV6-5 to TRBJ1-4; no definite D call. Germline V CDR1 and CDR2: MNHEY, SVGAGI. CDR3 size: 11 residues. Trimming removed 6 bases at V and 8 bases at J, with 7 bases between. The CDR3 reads CASREGEKLFF. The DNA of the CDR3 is TGTGCCAGCAGGGAAGGCGAAAAACTGTTTTTT.

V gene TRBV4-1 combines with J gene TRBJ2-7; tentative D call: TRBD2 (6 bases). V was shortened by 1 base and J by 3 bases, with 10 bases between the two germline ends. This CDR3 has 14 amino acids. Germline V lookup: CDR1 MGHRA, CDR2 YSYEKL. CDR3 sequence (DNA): TGCGCCAGCAGCCAAGTTGACGGGGGCTACGAGCAGTACTTC. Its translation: CASSQVDGGYEQYF.

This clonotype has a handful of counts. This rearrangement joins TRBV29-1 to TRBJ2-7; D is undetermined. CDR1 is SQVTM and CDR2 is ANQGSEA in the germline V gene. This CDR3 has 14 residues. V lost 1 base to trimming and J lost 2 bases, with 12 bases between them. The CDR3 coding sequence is TGCAGCGTTGAAGGGAGAGAGGAACCCTACGAGCAGTACTTC. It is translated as CSVEGREEPYEQYF.

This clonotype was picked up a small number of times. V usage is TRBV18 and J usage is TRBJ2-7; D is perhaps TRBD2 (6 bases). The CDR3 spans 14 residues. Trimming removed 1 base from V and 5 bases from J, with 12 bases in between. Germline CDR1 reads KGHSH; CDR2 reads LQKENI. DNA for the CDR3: TGTGCCAGCTCACCACTTTCGGGGGTGGACGAGCAGTACTTC. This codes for CASSPLSGVDEQYF.

The CDR3 reads CSATPKRDSRESHNEQYF. Written as DNA, the CDR3 is TGCAGTGCTACCCCCAAGCGGGATTCGCGGGAGTCCCACAACGAGCAGTACTTC. V usage is TRBV20-1 and J usage is TRBJ2-7; 7 nucleotides align to TRBD2. Per the germline V gene, CDR1 is DFQATT and CDR2 is SNEGSKA (reference sequence). V trimming: 4 bases; J trimming: 5 bases; junction bases outside the gene matches: 23. The CDR3 runs to 18 residues.

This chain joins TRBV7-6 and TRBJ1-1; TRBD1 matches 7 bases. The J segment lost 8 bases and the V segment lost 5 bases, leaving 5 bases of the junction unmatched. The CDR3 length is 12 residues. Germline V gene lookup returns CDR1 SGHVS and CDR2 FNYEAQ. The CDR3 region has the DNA TGTGCCAGCAGCACCGCAGGGGGAGAAGCTTTCTTT. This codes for CASSTAGGEAFF.

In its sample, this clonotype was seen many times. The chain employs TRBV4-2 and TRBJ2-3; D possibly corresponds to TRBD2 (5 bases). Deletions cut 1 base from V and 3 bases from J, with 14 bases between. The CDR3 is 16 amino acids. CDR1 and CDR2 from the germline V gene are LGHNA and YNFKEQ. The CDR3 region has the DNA TGTGCCAGCAGCCAAGTAACAGCGGAAGGGACAGATACGCAGTATTTT. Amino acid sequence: CASSQVTAEGTDTQYF.

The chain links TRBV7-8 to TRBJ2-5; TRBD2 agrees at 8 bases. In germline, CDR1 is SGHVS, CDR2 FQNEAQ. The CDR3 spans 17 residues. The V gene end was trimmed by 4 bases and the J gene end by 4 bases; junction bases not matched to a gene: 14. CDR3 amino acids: CASSSRLSGLVGETQYF. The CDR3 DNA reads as TGTGCCAGCAGCTCTAGGTTGTCGGGACTAGTGGGAGAGACCCAGTACTTC. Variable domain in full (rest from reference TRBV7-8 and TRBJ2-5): GAGVSQSPRYKVAKRGQDVALRCDPISGHVSLFWYQQALGQGPEFLTYFQNEAQLDKSGLPSDRFFAERPEGSVSTLKIQRTQQEDSAVYLCASSSRLSGLVGETQYFGPGTRLLVL.

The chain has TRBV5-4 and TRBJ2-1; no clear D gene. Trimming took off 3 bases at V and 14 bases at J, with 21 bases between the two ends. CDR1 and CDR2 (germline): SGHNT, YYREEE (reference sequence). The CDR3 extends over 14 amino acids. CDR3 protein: CASSSRRGPPVEFF. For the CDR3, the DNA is TGTGCCAGCAGCTCAAGACGAGGACCACCGGTGGAGTTCTTC.

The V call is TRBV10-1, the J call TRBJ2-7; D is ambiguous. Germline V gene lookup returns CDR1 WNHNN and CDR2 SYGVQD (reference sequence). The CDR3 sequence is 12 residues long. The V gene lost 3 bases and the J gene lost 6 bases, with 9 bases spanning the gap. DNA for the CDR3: TGCGCCAGCAGTGAATTAGGGCGCGAGCAGTACTTC. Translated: CASSELGREQYF.

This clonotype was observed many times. The CDR3 spells CASSPGPRYGYTF. The CDR3 bases are TGTGCCAGCAGTCCCGGACCGCGCTATGGCTACACCTTC. The chain combines TRBV12-3 or TRBV12-4 with TRBJ1-2; no definite D call. The CDR3 has 13 amino acids. The V and J ends lost 5 bases and 4 bases respectively, with 11 bases between them.

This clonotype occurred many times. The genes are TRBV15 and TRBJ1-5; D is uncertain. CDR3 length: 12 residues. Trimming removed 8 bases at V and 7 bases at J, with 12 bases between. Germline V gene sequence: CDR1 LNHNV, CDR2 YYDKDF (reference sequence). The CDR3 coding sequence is TGTGCCACCGGTCTGGGGAGGCAGCCCCAGCATTTT. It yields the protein CATGLGRQPQHF.